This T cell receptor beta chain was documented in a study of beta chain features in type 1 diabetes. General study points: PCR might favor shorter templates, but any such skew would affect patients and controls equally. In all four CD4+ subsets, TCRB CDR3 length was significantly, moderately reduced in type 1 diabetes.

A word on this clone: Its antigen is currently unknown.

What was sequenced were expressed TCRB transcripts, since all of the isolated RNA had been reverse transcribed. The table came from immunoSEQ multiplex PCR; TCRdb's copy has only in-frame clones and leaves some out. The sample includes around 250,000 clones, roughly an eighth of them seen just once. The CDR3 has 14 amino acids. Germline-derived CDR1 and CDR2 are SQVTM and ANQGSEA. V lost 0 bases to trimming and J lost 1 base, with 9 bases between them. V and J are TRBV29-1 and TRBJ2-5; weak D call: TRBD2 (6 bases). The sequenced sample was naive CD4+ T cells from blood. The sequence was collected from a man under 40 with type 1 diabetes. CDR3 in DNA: TGCAGCGTTGAAGATCGGGGGACCCAAGAGACCCAGTACTTC. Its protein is CSVEDRGTQETQYF.